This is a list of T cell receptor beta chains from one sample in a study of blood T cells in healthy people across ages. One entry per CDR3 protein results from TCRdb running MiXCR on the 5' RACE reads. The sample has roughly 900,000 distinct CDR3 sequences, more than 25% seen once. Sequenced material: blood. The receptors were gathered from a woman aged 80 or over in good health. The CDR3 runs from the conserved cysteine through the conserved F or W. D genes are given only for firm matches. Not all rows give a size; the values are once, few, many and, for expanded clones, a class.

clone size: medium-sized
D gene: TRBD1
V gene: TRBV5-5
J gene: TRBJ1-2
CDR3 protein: CASSISFVLTGEGYTF
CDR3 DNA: TGTGCCAGCAGCATAAGCTTTGTCCTGACAGGGGAGGGCTACACCTTC

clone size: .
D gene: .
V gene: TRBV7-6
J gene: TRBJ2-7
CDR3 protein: CASSLEGGVGDEQYF
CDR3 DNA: TGTGCCAGCAGCTTAGAGGGGGGGGTTGGCGACGAGCAGTACTTC

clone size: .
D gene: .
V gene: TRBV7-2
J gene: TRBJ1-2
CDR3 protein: CASRAGRVGGYTF
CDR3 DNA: TGTGCCAGCAGGGCCGGGAGGGTCGGGGGCTACACCTTC

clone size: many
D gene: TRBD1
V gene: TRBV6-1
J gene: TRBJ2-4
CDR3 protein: CASMWDSGNIQYF
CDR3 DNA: TGTGCCAGCATGTGGGACAGTGGGAACATTCAGTACTTC

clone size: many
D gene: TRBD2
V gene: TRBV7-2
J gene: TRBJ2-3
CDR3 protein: CASSSREAGFLTFTDTQYF
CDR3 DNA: TGTGCCAGCAGCTCCCGGGAGGCAGGGTTCCTCACCTTCACAGATACGCAGTATTTT

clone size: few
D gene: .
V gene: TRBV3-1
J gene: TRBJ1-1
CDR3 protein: CASSQEGGHTEAFF
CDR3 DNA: TGTGCCAGCAGCCAAGAGGGGGGACACACTGAAGCTTTCTTT

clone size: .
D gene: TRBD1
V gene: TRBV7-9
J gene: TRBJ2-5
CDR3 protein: CASSELSGTGYF
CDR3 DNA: TGTGCCAGCAGCGAACTCTCCGGGACAGGGTACTTC

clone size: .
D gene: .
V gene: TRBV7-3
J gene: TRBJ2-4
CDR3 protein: CASSPTVIQYF
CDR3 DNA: TGTGCCAGCAGCCCCACCGTCATTCAGTACTTC

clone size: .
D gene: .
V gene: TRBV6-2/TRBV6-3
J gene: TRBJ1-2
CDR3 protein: CASSYQRRGSYGYTF
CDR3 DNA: TGTGCCAGCAGTTACCAGAGGAGGGGTAGCTATGGCTACACCTTC

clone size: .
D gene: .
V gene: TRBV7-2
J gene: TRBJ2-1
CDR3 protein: CASSLAAGTMHEQFF
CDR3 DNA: TGTGCCAGCAGCTTAGCGGCGGGAACTATGCATGAGCAGTTCTTC

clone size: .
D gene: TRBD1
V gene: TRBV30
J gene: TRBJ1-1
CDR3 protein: CAWTGGRTEAFF
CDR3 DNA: TGTGCCTGGACAGGGGGCAGAACTGAAGCTTTCTTT

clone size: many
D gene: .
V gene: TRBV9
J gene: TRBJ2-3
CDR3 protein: CASSVRGSRSDTQYF
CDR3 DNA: TGTGCCAGCAGCGTACGGGGCAGTCGTTCCGATACGCAGTATTTT

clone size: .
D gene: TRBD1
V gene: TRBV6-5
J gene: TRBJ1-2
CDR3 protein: CASSRPGQGGNGYTF
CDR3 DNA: TGTGCCAGCAGTAGACCGGGACAGGGAGGGAATGGCTACACCTTC

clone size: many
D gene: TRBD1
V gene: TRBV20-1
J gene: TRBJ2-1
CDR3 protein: CSATRDRGHSEQFF
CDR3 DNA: TGCAGTGCGACCCGGGACAGGGGGCATAGTGAGCAGTTCTTC

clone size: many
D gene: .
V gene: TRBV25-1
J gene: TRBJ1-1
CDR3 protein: CASSELGSKAFF
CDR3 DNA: TGTGCCAGCAGTGAATTGGGGAGCAAAGCTTTCTTT

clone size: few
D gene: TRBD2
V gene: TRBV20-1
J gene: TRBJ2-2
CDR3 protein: CSAPPTSGANTGELFF
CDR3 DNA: TGCAGTGCTCCACCGACTAGCGGGGCGAACACCGGGGAGCTGTTTTTT

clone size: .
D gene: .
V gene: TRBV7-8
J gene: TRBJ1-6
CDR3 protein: CASSPGEHNSPLHF
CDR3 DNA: TGTGCCAGCAGCCCCGGGGAACATAATTCACCCCTCCACTTT

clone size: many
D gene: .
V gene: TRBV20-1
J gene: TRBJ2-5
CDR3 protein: CSARVQVQETQYF
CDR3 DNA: TGCAGTGCTAGAGTTCAAGTGCAAGAGACCCAGTACTTC

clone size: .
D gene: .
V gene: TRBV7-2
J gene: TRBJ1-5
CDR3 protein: CASSAHGSNQPQHF
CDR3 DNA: TGTGCCAGCAGCGCACACGGGAGCAATCAGCCCCAGCATTTT

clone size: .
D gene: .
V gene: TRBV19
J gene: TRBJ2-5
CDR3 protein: CASSFPRGEQETQYF
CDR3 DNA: TGTGCCAGTAGTTTCCCTCGCGGGGAGCAAGAGACCCAGTACTTC

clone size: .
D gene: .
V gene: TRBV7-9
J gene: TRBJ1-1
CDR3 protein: CVSSYYEEAFF
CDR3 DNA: TGTGTCAGCAGCTATTACGAGGAAGCTTTCTTT

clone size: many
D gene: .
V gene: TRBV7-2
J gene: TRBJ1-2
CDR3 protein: CASSLDVGGYTF
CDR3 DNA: TGTGCCAGCAGCTTGGATGTAGGGGGCTACACCTTC

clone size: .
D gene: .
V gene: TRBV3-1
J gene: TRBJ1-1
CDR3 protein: CASSQGPQGHPNTEAFF
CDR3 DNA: TGTGCCAGCAGCCAAGGTCCTCAGGGACACCCGAACACTGAAGCTTTCTTT

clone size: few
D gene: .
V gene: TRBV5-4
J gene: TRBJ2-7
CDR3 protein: CASSWGGVRGLYEQYF
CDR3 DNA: TGTGCCAGCAGCTGGGGGGGGGTAAGGGGGTTATACGAGCAGTACTTC

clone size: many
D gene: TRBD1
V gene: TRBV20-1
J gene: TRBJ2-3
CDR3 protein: CSARAIRQGIVTDTQYF
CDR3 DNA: TGCAGTGCTAGAGCAATCCGACAGGGCATTGTCACAGATACGCAGTATTTT

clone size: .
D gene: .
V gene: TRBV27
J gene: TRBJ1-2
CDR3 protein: CASSLIGNGGYTF
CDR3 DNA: TGTGCCAGCAGTTTAATAGGGAACGGTGGCTACACCTTC

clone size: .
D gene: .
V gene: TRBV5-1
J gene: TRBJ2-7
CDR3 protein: CASSLAFRHAVVNPHEQYF
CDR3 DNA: TGCGCCAGCAGCTTGGCCTTCCGCCACGCGGTTGTCAACCCTCACGAGCAGTACTTC

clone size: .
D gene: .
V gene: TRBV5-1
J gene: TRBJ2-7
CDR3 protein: CASSRAGGQDEQYF
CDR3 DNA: TGCGCCAGCAGCCGTGCTGGGGGGCAGGACGAGCAGTACTTC

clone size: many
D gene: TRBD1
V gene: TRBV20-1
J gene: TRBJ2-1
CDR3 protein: CSAGTGLYNEQFF
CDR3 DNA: TGCAGTGCTGGGACAGGGTTATACAATGAGCAGTTCTTC

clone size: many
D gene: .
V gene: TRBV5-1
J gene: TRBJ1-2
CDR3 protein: CASSQTRVGDGYTF
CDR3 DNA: TGCGCCAGCAGCCAAACACGAGTTGGGGATGGCTACACCTTC

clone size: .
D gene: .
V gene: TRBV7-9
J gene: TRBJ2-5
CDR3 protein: CASSSFSWGGGQETQYF
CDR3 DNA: TGTGCCAGCAGCTCCTTCTCTTGGGGAGGGGGACAGGAGACCCAGTACTTC

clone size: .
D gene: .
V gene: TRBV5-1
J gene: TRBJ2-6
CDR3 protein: CASSFTLTSGANVRTF
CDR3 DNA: TGCGCCAGCAGCTTCACTTTAACCTCTGGGGCCAATGTCCGGACTTTC

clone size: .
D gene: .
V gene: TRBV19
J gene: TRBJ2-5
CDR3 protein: CASSIEEGETQYF
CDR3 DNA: TGTGCCAGTAGTATAGAGGAGGGGGAGACCCAGTACTTC

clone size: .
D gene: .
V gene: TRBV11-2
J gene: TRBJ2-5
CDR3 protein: CASSVGPPVQYF
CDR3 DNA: TGTGCCAGCAGCGTAGGACCACCCGTGCAGTACTTC

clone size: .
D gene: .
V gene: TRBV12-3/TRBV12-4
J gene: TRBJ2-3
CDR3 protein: CASGGVHTDTQYF
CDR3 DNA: TGTGCCAGCGGCGGGGTGCACACAGATACGCAGTATTTT

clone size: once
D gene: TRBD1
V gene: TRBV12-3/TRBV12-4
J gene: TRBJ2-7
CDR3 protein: CASSLSRGRNEQYF
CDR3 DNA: TGTGCCAGCAGTTTAAGCAGGGGGCGCAACGAGCAGTACTTC

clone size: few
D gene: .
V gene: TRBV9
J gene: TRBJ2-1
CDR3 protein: CASSPSVAPYNEQFF
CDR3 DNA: TGTGCCAGCAGTCCCTCCGTGGCCCCCTACAATGAGCAGTTCTTC

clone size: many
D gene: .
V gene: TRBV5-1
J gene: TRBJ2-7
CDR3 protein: CASADTPGASYEQYF
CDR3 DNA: TGCGCCAGCGCCGACACGCCAGGGGCCTCCTACGAGCAGTACTTC

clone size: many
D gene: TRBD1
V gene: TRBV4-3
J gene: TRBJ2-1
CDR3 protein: CASSRDRDANEQFF
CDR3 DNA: TGCGCCAGCAGCCGGGACAGGGATGCAAATGAGCAGTTCTTC

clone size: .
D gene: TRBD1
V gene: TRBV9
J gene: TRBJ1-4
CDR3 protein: CASSVTGTGEKLFF
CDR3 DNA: TGTGCCAGCAGCGTGACAGGGACGGGTGAAAAACTGTTTTTT

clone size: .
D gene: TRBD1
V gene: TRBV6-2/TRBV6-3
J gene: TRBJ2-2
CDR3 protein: CASSFDRAPNTGELFF
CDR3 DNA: TGTGCCAGCAGTTTCGACAGGGCCCCGAACACCGGGGAGCTGTTTTTT

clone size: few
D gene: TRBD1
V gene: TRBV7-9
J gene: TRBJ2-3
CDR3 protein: CASSLGTGFGNTQYF
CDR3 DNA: TGTGCCAGCAGCTTAGGGACAGGGTTCGGTAATACGCAGTATTTT

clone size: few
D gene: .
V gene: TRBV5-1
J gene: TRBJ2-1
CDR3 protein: CASSPNQGNEQFF
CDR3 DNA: TGCGCCAGCAGCCCCAACCAGGGAAATGAGCAGTTCTTC

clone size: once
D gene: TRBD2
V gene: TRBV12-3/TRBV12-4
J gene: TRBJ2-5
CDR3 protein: CASSLNSGRPNEQYF
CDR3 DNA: TGTGCCAGCAGTTTAAATAGCGGGAGGCCAAATGAGCAGTACTTC

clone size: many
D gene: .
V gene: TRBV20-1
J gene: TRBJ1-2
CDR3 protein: CSAPGRGGYGYTF
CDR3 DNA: TGCAGTGCCCCGGGGAGGGGGGGCTATGGCTACACCTTC

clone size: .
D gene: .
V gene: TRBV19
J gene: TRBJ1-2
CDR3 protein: CASSIGGANNYGYTF
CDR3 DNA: TGTGCCAGTAGTATCGGGGGGGCGAATAACTATGGCTACACCTTC

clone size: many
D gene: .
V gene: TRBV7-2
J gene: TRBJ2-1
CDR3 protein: CASSRVLAGTYNEQFF
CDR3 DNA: TGTGCCAGCAGCCGGGTACTCGCGGGGACTTACAATGAGCAGTTCTTC

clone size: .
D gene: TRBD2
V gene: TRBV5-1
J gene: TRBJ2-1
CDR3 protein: CASSLTSGRIDEQFF
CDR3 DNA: TGCGCCAGCAGCTTGACTAGCGGGAGGATAGATGAGCAGTTCTTC

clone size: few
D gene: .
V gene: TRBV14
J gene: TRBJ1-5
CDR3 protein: CASSYLRFSSNLYSNQPQHF
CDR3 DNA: TGTGCCAGCAGCTACCTCCGTTTCAGCTCAAACCTTTATAGCAATCAGCCCCAGCATTTT

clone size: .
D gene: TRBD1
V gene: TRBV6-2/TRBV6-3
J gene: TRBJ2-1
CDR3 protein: CASKGQGGNEQFF
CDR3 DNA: TGTGCCAGCAAGGGACAGGGGGGGAATGAGCAGTTCTTC

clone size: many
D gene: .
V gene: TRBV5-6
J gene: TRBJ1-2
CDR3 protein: CASSSPSYGYTF
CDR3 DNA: TGTGCCAGCAGCTCCCCGAGCTATGGCTACACCTTC

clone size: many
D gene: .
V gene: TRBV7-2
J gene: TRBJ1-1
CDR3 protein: CASSLRRNTEAFF
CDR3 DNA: TGTGCCAGCAGCTTGCGGAGGAACACTGAAGCTTTCTTT

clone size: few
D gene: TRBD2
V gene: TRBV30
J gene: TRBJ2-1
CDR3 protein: CAWSVLRTSGGVRNEQFF
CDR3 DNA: TGTGCCTGGAGTGTACTACGGACTAGCGGGGGGGTTAGAAATGAGCAGTTCTTC